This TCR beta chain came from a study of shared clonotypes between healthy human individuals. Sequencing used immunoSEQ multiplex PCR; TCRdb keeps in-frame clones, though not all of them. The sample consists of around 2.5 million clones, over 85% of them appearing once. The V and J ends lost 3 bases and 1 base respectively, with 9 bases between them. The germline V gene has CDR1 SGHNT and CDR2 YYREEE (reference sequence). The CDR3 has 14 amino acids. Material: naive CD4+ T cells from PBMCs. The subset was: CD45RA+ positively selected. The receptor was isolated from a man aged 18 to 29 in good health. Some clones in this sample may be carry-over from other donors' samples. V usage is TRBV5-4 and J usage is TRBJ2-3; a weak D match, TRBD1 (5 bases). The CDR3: CASSSPQGTDTQYF. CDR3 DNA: TGTGCCAGCAGCTCTCCACAGGGCACAGATACGCAGTATTTT.